This TCR beta chain was sequenced during a study of response to subunit inactivated influenza vaccine. Study-level points and caveats: Only a handful of new T cells, the authors suggested, are recruited with each seasonal influenza vaccination.

With respect to this clonotype: Antigen specificity is unknown.

Trimming cost V 0 bases and J 1 base, with 5 bases left between them. The V gene's germline CDR1 is SGHRS and CDR2 YFSETQ. The CDR3 extends over 14 amino acids. One entry per CDR3 protein results from TCRdb running MiXCR on the RT-PCR reads. The profile shows 530,000 or so distinct CDR3 sequences, 25% of them singletons. The receptor was derived from a man aged 45-65 years who received an inactivated influenza vaccine. The material was CD4+ T cells sorted from PBMCs, obtained around 5 days after vaccination. This chain connects TRBV5-1 to TRBJ2-4; D not certain. The DNA of the CDR3 is TGCGCCAGCAGCTTGGTATGGGCCAAAAACATTCAGTACTTC. Its protein product is CASSLVWAKNIQYF.